A single sample is the source of the 15 T cell receptor beta chains below, sequenced in a study of regulatory T cells in long-lasting Graves disease. Combining iRepertoire HTBI primers with Arm-PCR of CDR3 regions, the authors built TCR beta libraries. TCRdb reprocessed the multiplex PCR reads via MiXCR and lists one record per CDR3 protein. The table includes about 530,000 distinct CDR3 sequences, 15% to 20% detected once. Specified time point: newly diagnosed GD, antithyroid drugs for less than 3 months. With RNA extracted from PBMCs as input, the TCR library was made. This same sample was also taken into another study, of T cells in Graves' hyperthyroidism and ophthalmopathy.

This specimen was peripheral blood mononuclear cells (PBMCs), taken at new diagnosis, from a patient treated with antithyroid drugs. The source of these receptors is a woman aged 35-65 years with Graves disease.

The table lists this clonotype with a few counts. This sequence joins TRBV29-1 and TRBJ1-5; D uncertain. The ends were cut back, 7 bases at V and 4 bases at J, with 17 bases in the middle. Germline V CDR1 and CDR2: SQVTM, ANQGSEA. The CDR3 is 14 amino acids. As DNA, the CDR3 is TGCAGCGCCCGAAGGGCCCTGGTGAATCAGCCCCAGCATTTT. Its protein is CSARRALVNQPQHF.

This clonotype came up many times. The genes are TRBV20-1 and TRBJ2-3; maybe TRBD2 (7 bases). In germline, CDR1 is DFQATT, CDR2 SNEGSKA (reference sequence). This CDR3 is 14 amino acids long. V was cut by 3 bases and J by 3 bases, with 13 bases left in between. CDR3 nucleotides: TGCAGTGCTAGCTGGGGGGGCCGGACAGATACGCAGTATTTT. Protein product: CSASWGGRTDTQYF.

The chain is built from TRBV5-1 and TRBJ2-2, with TRBD1 matching over 7 bases. V trimming: 2 bases; J trimming: 1 base; junction bases outside the gene matches: 5. Germline lookup yields CDR1 SGHRS and CDR2 YFSETQ. The CDR3 covers 16 residues. Here the CDR3 DNA reads TGCGCCAGCAGCTTTAGGGGGCAGGGGAACACCGGGGAGCTGTTTTTT. Its translation is CASSFRGQGNTGELFF. The complete variable domain, with remaining parts taken from reference TRBV5-1 and TRBJ2-2, reads KAGVTQTPRYLIKTRGQQVTLSCSPISGHRSVSWYQQTPGQGLQFLFEYFSETQRNKGNFPGRFSGRQFSNSRSEMNVSTLELGDSALYLCASSFRGQGNTGELFFGEGSRLTVL.

In its sample, this clonotype was seen many times. This chain connects TRBV6-1 to TRBJ1-1, with unresolved D. CDR3 size: 15 residues. CDR1 and CDR2 from the germline V gene are MNHNS and SASEGT. V gave up 6 bases and J gave up 2 bases, with 16 bases separating them. DNA of the CDR3: TGTGCCAGCAGCCCTTTTCCCTGGCGTAACACTGAAGCTTTCTTT. Translated, it gives CASSPFPWRNTEAFF.

The chain recombines TRBV20-1 with TRBJ2-7; 8 positions match TRBD1. CDR3 length: 14 amino acids. Germline CDR1 is DFQATT and CDR2 is SNEGSKA (reference sequence). J gave up 1 base and V 2 bases, and 4 bases lay outside the gene matches. CDR3 sequence (DNA): TGCAGTGCTAGAAGGACAGGGAATTCCTACGAGCAGTACTTC. Translated, it gives CSARRTGNSYEQYF.

There are many counts of this clonotype. The chain combines TRBV2 with TRBJ1-6; D is uncertain. CDR1 and CDR2 (germline): SNHLY, FYNNEI. V lost 7 bases, J lost 4 bases, and 14 bases lay in between. The CDR3 totals 15 residues. The CDR3 DNA reads as TGTGCCAGCACGGCCTCCTCCGAGTATAATTCACCCCTCCACTTT. It yields the protein CASTASSEYNSPLHF.

This clonotype has more than one count but fewer than ten. The rearrangement joins TRBV20-1 to TRBJ1-5; D is unclear. The CDR3 spans 17 residues. Germline V gene data show CDR1 as DFQATT and CDR2 as SNEGSKA (reference sequence). V lost 0 bases to trimming and J lost 1 base, with 16 bases between them. For the CDR3, the DNA is TGCAGTGCTAGAGATGGGTCATTACATTTAAGCAATCAGCCCCAGCATTTT. Amino acid sequence: CSARDGSLHLSNQPQHF.

This clonotype was seen repeatedly, ten times or more. The V gene is TRBV2, the J gene TRBJ1-5; 7 bases map to TRBD1. The CDR3 has 15 amino acids. V shed 8 bases and J 7 bases; nucleotides not matched to a gene: 14. Germline V lookup: CDR1 SNHLY, CDR2 FYNNEI. DNA of the CDR3: TGTGCCAGCGACACGGGCGGGACAGTAGGCCAGCCCCAGCATTTT. Translating it yields CASDTGGTVGQPQHF.

This clonotype was counted many times. This chain uses TRBV20-1 with TRBJ2-3; 9 nucleotides agree with TRBD2. V shed 8 bases and J 4 bases; nucleotides not matched to a gene: 7. CDR1 is DFQATT, CDR2 SNEGSKA, per germline (reference sequence). This CDR3 has 13 amino acids. CDR3 in amino acids: CSTGRGGSDTQYF. The CDR3 DNA reads as TGCAGTACCGGGCGGGGGGGGTCAGATACGCAGTATTTT.

This clonotype was observed many times. This chain connects TRBV18 to TRBJ2-7; 8 bases line up with TRBD2. The length of the CDR3 is 15 residues. V lost 8 bases and J lost 2; bases outside the gene matches: 11. CDR1 and CDR2 from the germline V gene are KGHSH and LQKENI. This CDR3 is CASSPGTGGAYEQYF. CDR3 DNA sequence: TGTGCCAGCAGCCCTGGAACGGGGGGGGCCTACGAGCAGTACTTC.

The sample holds many counts of this clonotype. V usage is TRBV6-5 and J usage is TRBJ1-1, with TRBD1 identical over 7 bases. J gave up 3 bases and V 2 bases, and 15 bases lay outside the gene matches. This CDR3 comprises 18 residues. The germline V gene has CDR1 MNHEY and CDR2 SVGAGI. The CDR3 coding sequence is TGTGCCAGCAGTTACCTACAAGGGAGGGGGCGAAAGTACACTGAAGCTTTCTTT. Its protein is CASSYLQGRGRKYTEAFF.

This chain uses TRBV18 with TRBJ2-7; D may be TRBD1 (5 bases). The CDR3 runs 15 residues. CDR1 and CDR2 (germline): KGHSH, LQKENI. V dropped 3 bases and J dropped 1 base, with 13 bases sitting between them. The CDR3 DNA reads TGTGCCAGCTCACCCCAATCAGGGTTTTCCTACGAGCAGTACTTC. Its protein is CASSPQSGFSYEQYF. The full variable domain, in which reference TRBV18 and TRBJ2-7 provide the parts outside the CDR3, is NAGVMQNPRHLVRRRGQEARLRCSPMKGHSHVYWYRQLPEEGLKFMVYLQKENIIDESGMPKERFSAEFPKEGPSILRIQQVVRGDSAAYFCASSPQSGFSYEQYFGPGTRLTVT.

This clonotype was counted many times. V gene TRBV12-3 or TRBV12-4 combines with J gene TRBJ2-5; TRBD2 aligns across 8 bases. The CDR3 runs to 16 residues. After removal of 3 bases from V and 3 bases from J, the junction contained 9 bases not matched to a gene. The CDR3 here is CASSLGEAGGEETQYF. Here the CDR3 DNA reads TGTGCCAGCAGTTTGGGGGAGGCGGGGGGCGAAGAGACCCAGTACTTC.

Only a few counts were recorded for this clonotype. The chain couples TRBV19 to TRBJ2-7; D gene unclear. The CDR3 loop spans 13 amino acids. Germline values: CDR1 LNHDA, CDR2 SQIVND (reference sequence). Deletions cut 10 bases from V and 1 base from J, with 14 bases between. The CDR3 DNA sequence: TGTGCCACCAGTACGGCACATTCCTACGAGCAGTACTTC. It specifies CATSTAHSYEQYF. Variable domain in full (rest from reference TRBV19 and TRBJ2-7): DGGITQSPKYLFRKEGQNVTLSCEQNLNHDAMYWYRQDPGQGLRLIYYSQIVNDFQKGDIAEGYSVSREKKESFPLTVTSAQKNPTAFYLCATSTAHSYEQYFGPGTRLTVT.

The rearrangement joins TRBV6-2 or TRBV6-3 to TRBJ2-3, with D tentatively TRBD2 (6 bases). CDR1 and CDR2 from the germline V gene are MNHEY and SVGEGT. Deletions cut 10 bases from V and 0 bases from J, with 8 bases between. The length of the CDR3 is 12 residues. The CDR3 sequence: CAIGGSTDTQYF. DNA of the CDR3: TGTGCCATTGGGGGGAGCACAGATACGCAGTATTTT.